This entry lists 11 T cell receptor beta chains sequenced from one sample in a study of T-cell memory formation after mild COVID-19. One entry per CDR3 protein, called by TCRdb with MiXCR from the 5' RACE reads. This table has 450,000 to 650,000 distinct CDR3 sequences, roughly a fifth appearing once. Source material: PBMCs or a T cell subset sorted from them (not recorded which). These receptors all stem from an adult woman who had mild COVID-19 (a few samples of this study predate the infection). Cell type and time point are not known.

The genes are TRBV5-5 and TRBJ2-1, with TRBD1 matching over 8 bases. CDR1 is SGHKS, CDR2 YYEKEE, per germline (reference sequence). With V trimmed by 6 bases and J by 0 bases, 8 bases remained unmatched. This CDR3 comprises 16 residues. The DNA of the CDR3 is TGTGCCAGCACCTGGACAGGGTTTAGCTCCTACAATGAGCAGTTCTTC. This translates into CASTWTGFSSYNEQFF.

This clonotype has a handful of counts. V and J are TRBV7-9 and TRBJ1-2, with 7 bases that match TRBD1. The CDR3 has 14 residues. Germline trimming cut 5 bases from V and 4 bases from J; bases unmatched to any gene: 7. Germline V gene data show CDR1 as SEHNR and CDR2 as FQNEAQ (reference sequence). CDR3 protein: CASSPLTGPYGYTF. The CDR3 nucleotides are TGTGCCAGCAGCCCCCTGACAGGGCCCTATGGCTACACCTTC.

This clonotype was found a few times. The CDR3 DNA reads as TGCGCCAGCAGCTTGGCTTTTAGCATGAGTCAAGAGACCCAGTACTTC. Encoded protein: CASSLAFSMSQETQYF. V gene TRBV5-1 combines with J gene TRBJ2-5; no firm D call. This CDR3 comprises 16 residues. Per the germline V gene, CDR1 is SGHRS and CDR2 is YFSETQ. The ends were cut back, 0 bases at V and 2 bases at J, with 14 bases in the middle.

This clonotype was seen a few times. The chain couples TRBV7-2 to TRBJ2-1; perhaps TRBD1 as D (5 bases). CDR3 length equals 14 residues. V gave up 11 bases and J gave up 6 bases, with 20 bases separating them. Per germline, CDR1 SGHTA and CDR2 FQGNSA. The CDR3 region has the DNA TGTGCCGGACAATTCTTAACGGGTGTCAATGAGCAGTTCTTC. Protein: CAGQFLTGVNEQFF.

The chain carries TRBV7-9 and TRBJ2-5; 14 bases map to TRBD2. Trimming took 5 bases from V and 2 from J; bases not matched to a gene: 7. The CDR3 has 17 amino acids. Looked up from germline, CDR1 is SEHNR and CDR2 is FQNEAQ (reference sequence). CDR3 residues: CASSRGLAGGQQETQYF. In DNA form, the CDR3 reads TGTGCCAGCAGCAGAGGACTAGCGGGAGGACAACAAGAGACCCAGTACTTC.

The chain couples TRBV5-4 to TRBJ2-3, with no clear D. V was shortened by 3 bases and J by 1 base, with 9 bases between the two germline ends. Germline CDR1 reads SGHNT; CDR2 reads YYREEE (reference sequence). This CDR3 is 14 amino acids long. The CDR3 nucleotides are TGTGCCAGCAGCTCGCCGCATCGCACAGATACGCAGTATTTT. Its protein is CASSSPHRTDTQYF.

The chain couples TRBV11-3 to TRBJ2-3; D remains ambiguous. The ends were cut back, 2 bases at V and 6 bases at J, with 12 bases in the middle. The germline gives CDR1 SGHNT, CDR2 YENEEA. CDR3 length: 14 amino acids. The CDR3 sequence is CASSLPNLADTQYF. The CDR3 DNA reads as TGTGCCAGCAGCTTACCTAACTTGGCGGATACGCAGTATTTT.

Only a few counts were recorded for this clonotype. This chain links TRBV5-5 with TRBJ1-5; 9 bases line up with TRBD1. The V segment lost 3 bases and the J segment 5 bases; nucleotides outside the gene matches: 3. The CDR3 runs 14 residues. Per germline, CDR1 SGHKS and CDR2 YYEKEE (reference sequence). CDR3 nucleotide sequence: TGTGCCAGCAGCTGGGACAGGGCATATCAGCCCCAGCATTTT. Its protein is CASSWDRAYQPQHF.

In this sample, this clonotype turned up a few times. One end of the junction does not line up with germline, which may come from a read error. J is TRBJ1-2 and V is TRBV18, with D maybe TRBD1 (6 bases). Germline-derived CDR1 and CDR2 are KGHSH and LQKENI. This CDR3 region has 14 residues. The CDR3, as DNA: TGTGCCAGCTCACCGGGACAAGGAGGCTATCGCTACACCTTC. This encodes CASSPGQGGYRYTF.

CDR3 DNA sequence: TGTGCCAGCAGTTACGGATCCGGGACAAAGGGAAACACCATATATTTT. This gives the protein CASSYGSGTKGNTIYF. The rearrangement joins TRBV6-5 to TRBJ1-3, with a weak D call TRBD1 (6 bases). Trimming removed 2 bases from V and 4 bases from J, with 15 bases in between. Germline CDR1 is MNHEY and CDR2 is SVGAGI. The CDR3 is made up of 16 amino acids.

The chain employs TRBV11-2 and TRBJ2-1, with no clear D. The germline V and J ends were trimmed by 6 bases and 9 bases, with 12 bases remaining between them. This CDR3 is 12 amino acids long. Germline loops: CDR1 SGHAT, CDR2 FQNNGV. The CDR3 region has the DNA TGTGCCAGCAGTTCGTTAGCAGTTGAGCAGTTCTTC. It yields the protein CASSSLAVEQFF.